This T cell receptor beta chain emerged from a study of T cell responses to AZD1222 COVID-19 vaccine. Profiled with immunoSEQ multiplex PCR; TCRdb holds only in-frame clones, not every one. The sample consists of 85,000 to 110,000 clones, about nine tenths of them appearing once. This clone was counted a single time. V was pared by 1 base and J by 7 bases, with 11 bases between. Germline loops: CDR1 MGHRA, CDR2 YSYEKL. CDR3 size: 14 residues. The input for sequencing was peripheral blood, taken on day 0 of AZD1222 vaccination. This receptor was obtained from an adult in good health. V gene TRBV4-1 combines with J gene TRBJ1-5; D uncertain. DNA for the CDR3: TGCGCCAGCAGCCAAGGTCAGACGTGGCAGCCCCAGCATTTT. Encoded protein: CASSQGQTWQPQHF.